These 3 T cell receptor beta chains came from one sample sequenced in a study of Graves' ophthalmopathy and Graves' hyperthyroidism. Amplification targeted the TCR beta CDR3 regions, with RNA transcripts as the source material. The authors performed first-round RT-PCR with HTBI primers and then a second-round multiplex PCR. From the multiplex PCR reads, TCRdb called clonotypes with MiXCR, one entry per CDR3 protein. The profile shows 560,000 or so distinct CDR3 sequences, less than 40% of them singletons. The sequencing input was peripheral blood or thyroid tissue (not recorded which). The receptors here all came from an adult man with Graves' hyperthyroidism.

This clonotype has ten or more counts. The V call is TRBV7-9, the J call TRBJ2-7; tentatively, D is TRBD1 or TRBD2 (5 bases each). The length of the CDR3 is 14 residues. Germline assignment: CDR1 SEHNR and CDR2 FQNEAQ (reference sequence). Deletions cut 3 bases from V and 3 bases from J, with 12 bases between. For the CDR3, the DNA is TGTGCCAGCAGCTTTTGGGGGTTGGGCTACGAGCAGTACTTC. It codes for CASSFWGLGYEQYF.

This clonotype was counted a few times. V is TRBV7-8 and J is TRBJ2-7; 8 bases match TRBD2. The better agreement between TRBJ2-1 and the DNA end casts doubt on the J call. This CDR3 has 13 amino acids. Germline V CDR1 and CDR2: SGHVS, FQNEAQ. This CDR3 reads CASSLAVAGEQFF. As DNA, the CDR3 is TGTGCCAGCAGCTTAGCGGTAGCGGGAGAGCAGTTCTTC.

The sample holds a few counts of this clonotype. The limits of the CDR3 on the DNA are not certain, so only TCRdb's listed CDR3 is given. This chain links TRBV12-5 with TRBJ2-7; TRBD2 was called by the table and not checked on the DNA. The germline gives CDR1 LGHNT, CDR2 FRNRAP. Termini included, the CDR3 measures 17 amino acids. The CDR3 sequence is CASGLVMGRTSPYEQYF.